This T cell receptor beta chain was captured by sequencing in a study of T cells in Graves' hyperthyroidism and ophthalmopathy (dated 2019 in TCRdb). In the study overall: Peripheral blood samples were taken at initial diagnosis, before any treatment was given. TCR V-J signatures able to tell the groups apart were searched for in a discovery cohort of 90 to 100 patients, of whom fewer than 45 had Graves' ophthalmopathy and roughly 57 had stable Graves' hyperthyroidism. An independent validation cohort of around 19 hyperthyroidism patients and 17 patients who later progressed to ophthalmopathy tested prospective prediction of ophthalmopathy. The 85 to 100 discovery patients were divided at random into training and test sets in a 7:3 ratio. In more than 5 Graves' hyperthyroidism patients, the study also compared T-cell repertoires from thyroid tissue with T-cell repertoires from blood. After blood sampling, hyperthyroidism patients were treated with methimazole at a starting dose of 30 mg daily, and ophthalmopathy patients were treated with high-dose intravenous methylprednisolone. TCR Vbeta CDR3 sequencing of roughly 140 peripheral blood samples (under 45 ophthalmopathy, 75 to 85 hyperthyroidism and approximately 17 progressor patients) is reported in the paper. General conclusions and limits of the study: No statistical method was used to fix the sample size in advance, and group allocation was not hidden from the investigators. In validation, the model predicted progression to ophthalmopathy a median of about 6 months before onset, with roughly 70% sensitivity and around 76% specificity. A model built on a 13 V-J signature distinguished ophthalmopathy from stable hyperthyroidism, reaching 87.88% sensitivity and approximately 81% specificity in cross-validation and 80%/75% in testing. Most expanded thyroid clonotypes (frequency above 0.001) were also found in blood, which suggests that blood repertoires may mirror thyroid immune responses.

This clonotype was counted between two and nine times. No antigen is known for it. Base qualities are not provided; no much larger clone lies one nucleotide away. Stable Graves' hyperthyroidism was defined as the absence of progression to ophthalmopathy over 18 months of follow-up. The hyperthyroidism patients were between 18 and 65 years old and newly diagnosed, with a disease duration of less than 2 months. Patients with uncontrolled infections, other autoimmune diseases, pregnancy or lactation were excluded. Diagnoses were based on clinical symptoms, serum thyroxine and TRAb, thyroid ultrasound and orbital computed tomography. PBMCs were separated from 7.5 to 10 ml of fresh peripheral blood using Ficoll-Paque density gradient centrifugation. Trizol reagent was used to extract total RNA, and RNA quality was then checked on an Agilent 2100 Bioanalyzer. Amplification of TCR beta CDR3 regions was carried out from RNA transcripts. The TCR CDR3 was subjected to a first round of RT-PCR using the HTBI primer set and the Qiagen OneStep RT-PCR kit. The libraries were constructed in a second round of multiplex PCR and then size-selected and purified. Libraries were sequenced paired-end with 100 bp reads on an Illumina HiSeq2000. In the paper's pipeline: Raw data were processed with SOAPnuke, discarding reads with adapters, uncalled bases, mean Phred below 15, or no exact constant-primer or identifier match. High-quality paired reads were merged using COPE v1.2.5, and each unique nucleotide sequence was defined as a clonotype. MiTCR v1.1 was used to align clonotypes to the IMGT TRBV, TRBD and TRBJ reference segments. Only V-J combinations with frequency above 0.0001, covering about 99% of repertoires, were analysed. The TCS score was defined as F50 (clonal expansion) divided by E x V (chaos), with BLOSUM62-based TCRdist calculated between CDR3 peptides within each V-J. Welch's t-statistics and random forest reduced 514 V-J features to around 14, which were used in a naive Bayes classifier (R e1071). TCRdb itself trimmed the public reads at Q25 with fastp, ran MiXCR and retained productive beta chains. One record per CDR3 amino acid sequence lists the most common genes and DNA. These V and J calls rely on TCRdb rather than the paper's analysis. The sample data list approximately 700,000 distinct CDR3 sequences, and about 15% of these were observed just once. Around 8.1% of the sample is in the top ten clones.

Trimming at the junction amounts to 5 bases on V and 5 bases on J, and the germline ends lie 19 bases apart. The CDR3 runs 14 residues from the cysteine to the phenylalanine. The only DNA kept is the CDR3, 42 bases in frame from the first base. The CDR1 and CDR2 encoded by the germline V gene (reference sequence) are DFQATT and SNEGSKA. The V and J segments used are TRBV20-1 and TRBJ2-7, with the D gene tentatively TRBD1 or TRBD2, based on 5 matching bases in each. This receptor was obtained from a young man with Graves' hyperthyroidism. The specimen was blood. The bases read TGCAGTGCTCCCTTGGGACCTATTCCTGACGAGCAGTACTTC. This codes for CSAPLGPIPDEQYF.